The 31 T cell receptor beta chains below all came from one sample that was sequenced in a study of T cell responses to AZD1222 COVID-19 vaccine. Measured with immunoSEQ multiplex PCR; TCRdb has only the in-frame clones, and not every one. The profile shows 150,000 to 200,000 clones, 93% of them singletons. Sequenced here: peripheral blood, sampled on day 0 of AZD1222 vaccination. Source of these receptors: an adult in good health.

The gene calls are TRBV25-1 and TRBJ1-4; 9 positions agree with TRBD1. The CDR3 runs 13 residues. CDR1 and CDR2 (germline): MGHDK, SYGVNS. Germline trimming cut 5 bases from V and 8 bases from J; bases unmatched to any gene: 3. CDR3 bases: TGTGCCAGCAGTTGGACAGGGGCCGAAAAACTGTTTTTT. Protein: CASSWTGAEKLFF.

The table lists this clone with a count of one. V usage is TRBV6-5 and J usage is TRBJ1-1; TRBD1 matches 9 bases. Germline V gene lookup returns CDR1 MNHEY and CDR2 SVGAGI. This CDR3 comprises 13 residues. V was pared by 6 bases and J by 6 bases, with 5 bases of the junction left unmatched. CDR3 DNA: TGTGCCAGCAGGCGCGGGACAGGGTCTGAAGCTTTCTTT. Translating gives CASRRGTGSEAFF.

The chain uses TRBV7-9 and TRBJ2-2, with D unresolved. Germline lookup yields CDR1 SEHNR and CDR2 FQNEAQ (reference sequence). This CDR3 is built from 15 residues. The V end was cut by 2 bases, the J end by 0 bases, with 7 bases between. The DNA of the CDR3 is TGTGCCAGCAGCTTACTGGCTGCGAACACCGGGGAGCTGTTTTTT. It is translated as CASSLLAANTGELFF.

The chain uses TRBV27 and TRBJ1-2; TRBD1 aligns across 11 bases. This CDR3 comprises 19 residues. The trim removed 1 base at V and 2 bases at J, leaving 12 bases unmatched. CDR1 MNHEY and CDR2 SMNVEV come from the germline V gene (reference sequence). The CDR3 DNA follows: TGTGCCAGCAGTTTATTATCGGCGGGACAGGGGGGGCGAAACTATGGCTACACCTTC. Translated, it gives CASSLLSAGQGGRNYGYTF.

The J gene is TRBJ2-2, the V gene TRBV5-6; TRBD1 aligns across 9 bases. There are 17 residues in the CDR3. Unmatched junction bases numbered 7, after V lost 4 bases and J lost 0 bases. Germline loops: CDR1 SGHDT, CDR2 YYEEEE. The CDR3 DNA reads as TGTGCCAGCAGCAGACAGGGGGGATACGCGAACACCGGGGAGCTGTTTTTT. Translation: CASSRQGGYANTGELFF.

The CDR3 DNA follows: TGTGCCAGCAGTGAAATTGGGGGTTGGAAAAACACTGAAGCTTTCTTT. Translated: CASSEIGGWKNTEAFF. This sequence joins TRBV2 and TRBJ1-1; tentative D call: TRBD1 (5 bases). The CDR3 runs 16 residues. Between the trimmed V and J ends, which lost 2 bases and 2 bases, there was a span of 15 bases. CDR1 SNHLY and CDR2 FYNNEI come from the germline V gene.

This clone was counted a single time. This chain joins TRBV27 and TRBJ1-2, with D unclear. The CDR3 extends over 13 amino acids. From germline, CDR1 is MNHEY and CDR2 SMNVEV (reference sequence). Trimming shortened V by 2 bases and J by 0 bases, and 4 bases separated the two germline ends. CDR3 nucleotide sequence: TGTGCCAGCAGTTTACGCCCTAACTATGGCTACACCTTC. This gives the protein CASSLRPNYGYTF.

Only one count was recorded for this clone. The V gene is TRBV5-3, the J gene TRBJ1-2, with D possibly matching TRBD1 (6 bases). TRBV5-3 counts as an open reading frame of uncertain function. This CDR3 has 14 residues. Trimming left V 4 bases short and J 5 bases short, with 15 bases between. CDR3 sequence: CARSLPTGPYGYTF. The CDR3, as DNA: TGTGCCAGAAGCCTACCGACAGGTCCTTATGGCTACACCTTC.

The chain uses TRBV5-1 and TRBJ2-7; possible D gene TRBD2, 7 bases. V lost 0 bases and J lost 4, with 14 bases in between. CDR3 length: 15 amino acids. The germline gives CDR1 SGHRS, CDR2 YFSETQ. Written as DNA, the CDR3 is TGCGCCAGCAGCTTGGCCTGGGGGGGCGGGTACGAGCAGTACTTC. Translated, it gives CASSLAWGGGYEQYF.

The chain has TRBV29-1 and TRBJ1-3; D unclear. V was clipped by 2 bases and J by 0 bases, with 5 bases between them. Germline CDR1 reads SQVTM; CDR2 reads ANQGSEA. This CDR3 has 13 amino acids. The CDR3 loop reads CSVEQNSGNTIYF. In DNA form, the CDR3 reads TGCAGCGTTGAACAGAACTCTGGAAACACCATATATTTT.

The rearrangement uses TRBV6-5 and TRBJ2-7; maybe TRBD1 (5 bases). The V end lost 6 bases, the J end lost 0 bases, and 12 bases lay between the germline ends. CDR3 length: 14 amino acids. CDR1 is MNHEY and CDR2 is SVGAGI in the germline V gene. CDR3 bases: TGTGCCAGCAGAATATTGCAGGGCTCCTACGAGCAGTACTTC. Translated, it gives CASRILQGSYEQYF.

This clone appeared a single time. The chain is built from TRBV28 and TRBJ2-7; D is unresolved. This CDR3 region has 11 residues. V was clipped by 7 bases and J by 4 bases, with 8 bases between them. CDR1 MDHEN and CDR2 SYDVKM come from the germline V gene. In DNA, the CDR3 is TGTGCCAGCACCCGAATGTACGAGCAGTACTTC. Protein: CASTRMYEQYF.

This chain joins TRBV5-4 and TRBJ2-3, with D unclear. In germline, CDR1 is SGHNT, CDR2 YYREEE (reference sequence). Trimming removed 4 bases from V and 0 bases from J, with 15 bases in between. The CDR3 has 16 amino acids. The CDR3 DNA reads TGTGCCAGCAGCCTCCCTAAGACTCTTAGCACAGATACGCAGTATTTT. Residues: CASSLPKTLSTDTQYF.

The chain is built from TRBV5-1 and TRBJ2-2, with 14 positions matching TRBD2. Germline-derived CDR1 and CDR2 are SGHRS and YFSETQ. This CDR3 has 17 amino acids. The J segment lost 6 bases and the V segment lost 3 bases, leaving 7 bases of the junction unmatched. CDR3 sequence: CASSYGLAGGRAGELFF. CDR3 bases: TGCGCCAGCAGCTATGGACTAGCGGGGGGACGGGCCGGGGAGCTGTTTTTT. Drawing the rest from reference TRBV5-1 and TRBJ2-2, the complete variable domain is KAGVTQTPRYLIKTRGQQVTLSCSPISGHRSVSWYQQTPGQGLQFLFEYFSETQRNKGNFPGRFSGRQFSNSRSEMNVSTLELGDSALYLCASSYGLAGGRAGELFFGEGSRLTVL.

The V gene is TRBV6-4, the J gene TRBJ1-2; perhaps TRBD1 as D (5 bases). CDR3 length: 15 amino acids. Trimming removed 6 bases from V and 2 bases from J, with 16 bases in between. Germline V gene sequence: CDR1 MRHNA, CDR2 SNTAGT. CDR3 sequence reads: CASSTRAGKNYGYTF. The CDR3 DNA sequence: TGTGCCAGCAGCACCAGGGCAGGGAAGAACTATGGCTACACCTTC.

The rearrangement joins TRBV27 to TRBJ1-1; the D is unclear. Germline CDR1 is MNHEY and CDR2 is SMNVEV (reference sequence). The CDR3 contains 15 residues. V was trimmed by 3 bases and J by 9 bases, leaving 20 bases between them. The CDR3 region is CASSLVPRTPWKAFF. Here the CDR3 DNA reads TGTGCCAGCAGTTTGGTTCCCAGGACCCCGTGGAAAGCTTTCTTT.

The chain uses TRBV5-5 and TRBJ2-2; perhaps D is TRBD1 or TRBD2 (5 bases each). The V gene's germline CDR1 is SGHKS and CDR2 YYEKEE (reference sequence). V was cut by 0 bases and J by 2 bases, with 14 bases left in between. The CDR3 has 17 residues. The CDR3 sequence: CASSLVVGTDNTGELFF. Here the CDR3 DNA reads TGTGCCAGCAGCTTGGTGGTCGGGACGGATAACACCGGGGAGCTGTTTTTT.

The chain has TRBV6-4 and TRBJ1-1; D may be TRBD1 (5 bases). Trimming removed 3 bases from V and 1 base from J, with 9 bases in between. Germline loops: CDR1 MRHNA, CDR2 SNTAGT. This CDR3 has 14 amino acids. The CDR3 reads CASSEGPRNTEAFF. CDR3 DNA sequence: TGTGCCAGCAGTGAGGGACCCAGGAACACTGAAGCTTTCTTT.

This chain joins TRBV4-1 and TRBJ2-1; a weak D match, TRBD2 (5 bases). Looked up from germline, CDR1 is MGHRA and CDR2 is YSYEKL. The CDR3 runs 16 residues. V was shortened by 0 bases and J by 7 bases, with 16 bases between the two germline ends. CDR3 amino acids: CASSQDRGSKKNEQFF. In nucleotides, the CDR3 is TGCGCCAGCAGCCAAGACCGGGGTAGTAAGAAGAATGAGCAGTTCTTC.

The chain uses TRBV5-1 and TRBJ2-6; no firm D call. The CDR3 is 17 amino acids. CDR1 is SGHRS, CDR2 YFSETQ, per germline. V was cut by 2 bases and J by 1 base, with 13 bases left in between. CDR3 DNA: TGCGCCAGCAGCTTATCGACCTCCCTATCTGGGGCCAACGTCCTGACTTTC. It translates to CASSLSTSLSGANVLTF.

The V call is TRBV10-1, the J call TRBJ2-1, with D perhaps assigned TRBD1 or TRBD2 (5 bases each). CDR1 is WNHNN, CDR2 SYGVQD, per germline (reference sequence). CDR3 length: 11 residues. The V gene lost 2 bases and the J gene lost 9 bases, with 5 bases spanning the gap. The CDR3 protein is CASSEGGEQFF. In DNA, the CDR3 is TGCGCCAGCAGTGAGGGGGGTGAGCAGTTCTTC.

This clone has only one observation. This rearrangement joins TRBV5-4 to TRBJ2-7; TRBD1 matches at 10 bases. CDR3 length equals 14 residues. Trimming cost V 0 bases and J 7 bases; bases outside gene matches: 4. Germline V gives CDR1 SGHNT, CDR2 YYREEE (reference sequence). The CDR3 bases are TGTGCCAGCAGCTTGGGACAGGGGGCTAGGGAGCAGTACTTC. Translation: CASSLGQGAREQYF.

The rearrangement links TRBV29-1 to TRBJ1-3; D unresolved. Trimming took 4 bases from V and 4 from J, leaving 8 bases between them. This CDR3 is 12 amino acids long. The germline gives CDR1 SQVTM, CDR2 ANQGSEA. The CDR3 protein is CSVGGFGNTIYF. CDR3 coding DNA: TGCAGCGTTGGGGGATTCGGAAACACCATATATTTT.

The chain uses TRBV27 and TRBJ1-2, with TRBD1 as a possible D gene (6 bases). The CDR3 sequence is 14 residues long. Germline CDR1 is MNHEY and CDR2 is SMNVEV (reference sequence). V was trimmed by 5 bases and J by 8 bases, leaving 18 bases between them. The CDR3 bases are TGTGCCAGCAGTAACCAGGACAGCCCAGGGGGCTACACCTTC. Translation: CASSNQDSPGGYTF.

The chain links TRBV4-1 to TRBJ1-1, with 7 bases that match TRBD1. The junction had 7 bases not matched to a gene; V was cut back by 0 bases and J by 6 bases. The CDR3 length is 15 residues. CDR1 is MGHRA and CDR2 is YSYEKL in the germline V gene. The CDR3 reads CASSQDRRGRPEAFF. DNA of the CDR3: TGCGCCAGCAGCCAAGATAGGAGGGGGCGCCCTGAAGCTTTCTTT.

The chain joins TRBV6-5 to TRBJ2-2; 11 bases map to TRBD1. Germline V CDR1 and CDR2: MNHEY, SVGAGI. V gave up 5 bases and J gave up 3 bases; unmatched junction bases: 2. The CDR3 extends over 15 amino acids. The CDR3 nucleotides read TGTGCCAGCAGTCGGACAGGGGGCCACACCGGGGAGCTGTTTTTT. Translated, it gives CASSRTGGHTGELFF.

The chain recombines TRBV3-1 (or the pseudogene TRBV3-2) with TRBJ2-7; D not resolved. Trimming left V 4 bases short and J 9 bases short, with 13 bases between. This CDR3 comprises 12 residues. From germline, CDR1 is LGHDT and CDR2 YNNKEL (reference sequence). DNA of the CDR3: TGTGCCAGCAGCCGTCAAGTACATATGCAGTACTTC. It yields the protein CASSRQVHMQYF.

This clone was picked up a small number of times. The V gene is TRBV20-1, the J gene TRBJ2-1; 7 nucleotides agree with TRBD1. J lost 3 bases, V lost 3 bases, and 5 bases had no gene match. Germline V gives CDR1 DFQATT, CDR2 SNEGSKA (reference sequence). The CDR3 totals 14 residues. CDR3: CSASRTGGYNEQFF. The CDR3, as DNA: TGCAGTGCTAGTAGGACAGGAGGCTACAATGAGCAGTTCTTC.

The genes are TRBV27 and TRBJ1-6; D is unclear. CDR1 and CDR2 (germline): MNHEY, SMNVEV (reference sequence). The CDR3 consists of 14 residues. V lost 1 base and J lost 9, with 10 bases in between. CDR3 sequence reads: CASSLYGSFSPLHF. The CDR3 DNA follows: TGTGCCAGCAGTTTATATGGTTCCTTTTCACCCCTCCACTTT.

The chain employs TRBV19 and TRBJ2-5; TRBD1 agrees at 7 bases. The CDR3 runs to 15 residues. The trim removed 6 bases at V and 2 bases at J, leaving 9 bases unmatched. Germline V CDR1 and CDR2: LNHDA, SQIVND (reference sequence). In DNA form, the CDR3 reads TGTGCCAGTAGCCCCTGGACAGGACTTCAAGAGACCCAGTACTTC. Translation gives CASSPWTGLQETQYF.

The chain combines TRBV27 with TRBJ1-5; D is possibly TRBD1 (6 bases). Germline V gives CDR1 MNHEY, CDR2 SMNVEV (reference sequence). CDR3 length: 15 amino acids. V shed 1 base and J shed 5 bases, with 12 bases lying between them. CDR3: CASSLFRGSYQPQHF. For the CDR3, the DNA is TGTGCCAGCAGTTTATTCAGGGGCAGCTATCAGCCCCAGCATTTT.